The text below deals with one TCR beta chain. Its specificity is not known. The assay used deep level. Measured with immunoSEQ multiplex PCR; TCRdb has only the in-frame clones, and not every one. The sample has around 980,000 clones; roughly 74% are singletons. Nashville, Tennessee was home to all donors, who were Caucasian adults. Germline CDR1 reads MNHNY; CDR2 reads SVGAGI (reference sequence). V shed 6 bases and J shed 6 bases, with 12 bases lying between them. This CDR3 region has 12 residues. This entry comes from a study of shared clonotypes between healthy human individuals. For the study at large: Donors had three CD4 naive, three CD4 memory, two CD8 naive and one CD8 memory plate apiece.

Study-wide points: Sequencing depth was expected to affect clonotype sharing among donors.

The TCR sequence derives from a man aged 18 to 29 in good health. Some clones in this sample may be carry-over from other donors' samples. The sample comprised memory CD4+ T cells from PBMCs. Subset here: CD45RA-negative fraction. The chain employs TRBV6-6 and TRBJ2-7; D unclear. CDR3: CASSPPGSEQYF. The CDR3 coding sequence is TGTGCCAGCAGCCCACCGGGTTCCGAGCAGTACTTC.